This entry is about one T cell receptor (beta chain). Its target is unknown. The RNA input was about 0.5 to 1 ug, and it was reverse transcribed with random hexamers. TCRdb fed the immunoSEQ multiplex PCR reads into MiXCR, producing one record per CDR3 protein. Of about 140,000 distinct CDR3 sequences detected, 95% appear once; the ten largest clones hold 0.14%. The sample is drawn from a study of CD8 T cells in Susac syndrome. Findings and caveats of the study: The study's TCR sequencing and HLA analysis covered a relatively small number of individuals, and the study acknowledged this.

V trimming: 4 bases; J trimming: 7 bases; junction bases outside the gene matches: 5. CDR1 is SGHDT and CDR2 is YYEEEE in the germline V gene. There are 14 residues in the CDR3. This chain joins TRBV5-6 and TRBJ2-1, with 10 bases matching TRBD2. The sequence derives from a human donor with Susac syndrome. Sequencing was done on a sample of CD4+ T cells from PBMCs. The CDR3 protein is CASSQRGGRNEQFF. The CDR3 DNA follows: TGTGCCAGCAGCCAGCGGGGGGGCAGGAATGAGCAGTTCTTC.